The 2 T cell receptor beta chains presented below share a single source sample, sequenced in a study of cytomegalovirus exposure and HLA in healthy donors. A multiplex PCR was run with 60 Vbeta primers and 13 Jbeta primers. This table comes from immunoSEQ multiplex PCR, and its TCRdb copy is limited to in-frame clones, with some not included. The repertoire holds 180,000 or so clones, with over 60% as singletons. Sequencing was carried out using PBMCs. The origin of the receptors is a woman aged 45-59 years in good health and CMV-seronegative.

The V and J genes are TRBV30 and TRBJ1-2; D ambiguous. Trimming shortened V by 0 bases and J by 0 bases, and 11 bases separated the two germline ends. Germline CDR1 GTSNPN, CDR2 SVGIG (reference sequence). The CDR3 is 15 residues long. The CDR3 loop reads CAWSVEGMANYGYTF. In DNA, the CDR3 is TGTGCCTGGAGTGTAGAGGGAATGGCTAACTATGGCTACACCTTC.

This chain links TRBV28 with TRBJ2-7; D perhaps matches TRBD2 (6 bases). The CDR3 has 14 residues. CDR1 and CDR2 from the germline V gene are MDHEN and SYDVKM. With 2 bases removed from V and 0 bases from J, the gap between germline ends came to 8 bases. CDR3 nucleotides: TGTGCCAGCAGTTTACAGGGAGGCTCCTACGAGCAGTACTTC. Translated: CASSLQGGSYEQYF.